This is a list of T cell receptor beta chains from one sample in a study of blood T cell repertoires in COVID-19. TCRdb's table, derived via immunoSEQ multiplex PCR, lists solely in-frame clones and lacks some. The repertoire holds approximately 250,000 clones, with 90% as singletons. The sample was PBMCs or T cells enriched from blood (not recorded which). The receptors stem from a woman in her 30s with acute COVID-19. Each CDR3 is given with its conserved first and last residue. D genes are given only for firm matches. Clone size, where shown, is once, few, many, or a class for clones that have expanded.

CDR3 protein: CAWSSGGTEAFF
CDR3 DNA: TGTGCCTGGAGCTCGGGGGGAACTGAAGCTTTCTTT
clone size: NA
J gene: TRBJ1-1
D gene: NA
V gene: TRBV30

CDR3 protein: CASNSGLAGGTSTDTQYF
CDR3 DNA: TGTGCCAGCAACTCCGGACTAGCGGGAGGAACTAGCACAGATACGCAGTATTTT
clone size: NA
J gene: TRBJ2-3
D gene: TRBD2
V gene: TRBV2

CDR3 protein: CASSYGQAAMYF
CDR3 DNA: TGTGCCAGCAGTTACGGACAGGCCGCAATGTACTTC
clone size: NA
J gene: TRBJ2-4
D gene: TRBD1
V gene: TRBV28

CDR3 protein: CAISVGEGELFF
CDR3 DNA: TGTGCCATCAGTGTCGGGGAGGGGGAGCTGTTTTTT
clone size: NA
J gene: TRBJ2-2
D gene: NA
V gene: TRBV10-3

CDR3 protein: CASSLDRGGGYTF
CDR3 DNA: TGTGCCAGCAGCCTGGACAGGGGGGGAGGCTACACCTTC
clone size: NA
J gene: TRBJ1-2
D gene: TRBD1
V gene: TRBV28

CDR3 protein: CASWASGTPGELFF
CDR3 DNA: TGCGCCAGCTGGGCTAGCGGTACCCCCGGGGAGCTGTTTTTT
clone size: NA
J gene: TRBJ2-2
D gene: TRBD2
V gene: TRBV5-1

CDR3 protein: CASSYTSGGTGELFF
CDR3 DNA: TGTGCCAGCAGTTACACGTCGGGGGGCACCGGGGAGCTGTTTTTT
clone size: NA
J gene: TRBJ2-2
D gene: TRBD2
V gene: TRBV6-2/TRBV6-3

CDR3 protein: CASSARTGLSTDTQYF
CDR3 DNA: TGTGCCAGCAGCGCGAGAACGGGTCTGAGCACAGATACGCAGTATTTT
clone size: NA
J gene: TRBJ2-3
D gene: NA
V gene: TRBV9

CDR3 protein: CASSTGTGVQPQHF
CDR3 DNA: TGTGCCAGCAGTACCGGGACAGGGGTTCAGCCCCAGCATTTT
clone size: NA
J gene: TRBJ1-5
D gene: TRBD1
V gene: TRBV2

CDR3 protein: CASSLPTSGYYEQYF
CDR3 DNA: TGTGCCAGCAGCCTCCCGACTAGCGGGTACTACGAGCAGTACTTC
clone size: NA
J gene: TRBJ2-7
D gene: TRBD2
V gene: TRBV7-2

CDR3 protein: CSASSGPEGQYF
CDR3 DNA: TGCAGTGCTAGTAGCGGTCCAGAAGGGCAGTACTTC
clone size: NA
J gene: TRBJ2-7
D gene: NA
V gene: TRBV20-1

CDR3 protein: CASSLQGEGTEAFF
CDR3 DNA: TGTGCCAGCAGCCTACAGGGAGAGGGCACTGAAGCTTTCTTT
clone size: once
J gene: TRBJ1-1
D gene: NA
V gene: TRBV6-5

CDR3 protein: CATSRGLAGDNEQFF
CDR3 DNA: TGTGCCACCAGCAGAGGGCTAGCGGGGGACAATGAGCAGTTCTTC
clone size: NA
J gene: TRBJ2-1
D gene: TRBD2
V gene: TRBV15

CDR3 protein: CASSLQGIGRSYEQYF
CDR3 DNA: TGTGCCAGCAGCCTACAGGGAATCGGGCGGTCCTACGAGCAGTACTTC
clone size: NA
J gene: TRBJ2-7
D gene: NA
V gene: TRBV28

CDR3 protein: CASRAGPSGVTGELFF
CDR3 DNA: TGCGCCTCCCGCGCGGGGCCTAGCGGGGTCACCGGGGAGCTGTTTTTT
clone size: NA
J gene: TRBJ2-2
D gene: TRBD2
V gene: TRBV5-1

CDR3 protein: CASSQGSVSDTQYF
CDR3 DNA: TGTGCCAGCAGCCAAGGCTCGGTCTCAGATACGCAGTATTTT
clone size: once
J gene: TRBJ2-3
D gene: NA
V gene: TRBV14

CDR3 protein: CASSLGQGPYEQYF
CDR3 DNA: TGTGCCAGCAGCTTGGGACAGGGGCCCTACGAGCAGTACTTC
clone size: NA
J gene: TRBJ2-7
D gene: TRBD1
V gene: TRBV5-6

CDR3 protein: CASSGSQGSEFEQYF
CDR3 DNA: TGTGCCAGCAGCGGATCACAGGGAAGTGAGTTCGAGCAGTACTTC
clone size: NA
J gene: TRBJ2-7
D gene: NA
V gene: TRBV11-2

CDR3 protein: CASSFLAGRNEQYF
CDR3 DNA: TGTGCCAGCAGTTTTTTGGCTGGGAGGAACGAGCAGTACTTC
clone size: once
J gene: TRBJ2-7
D gene: NA
V gene: TRBV28

CDR3 protein: CASSYPEGLAGADTQYF
CDR3 DNA: TGTGCCAGCAGTTATCCGGAGGGACTAGCGGGAGCGGATACGCAGTATTTT
clone size: NA
J gene: TRBJ2-3
D gene: TRBD2
V gene: TRBV28

CDR3 protein: CASSGRQGRTYEQYF
CDR3 DNA: TGTGCCAGCAGTGGCCGACAGGGGCGCACATACGAGCAGTACTTC
clone size: NA
J gene: TRBJ2-7
D gene: TRBD1
V gene: TRBV27

CDR3 protein: CASSSSGRGSYEQYF
CDR3 DNA: TGTGCCAGCAGTTCATCAGGCAGGGGCTCCTACGAGCAGTACTTC
clone size: NA
J gene: TRBJ2-7
D gene: NA
V gene: TRBV28

CDR3 protein: CASSLYGYNEQFF
CDR3 DNA: TGTGCCAGCAGTTTATACGGGTACAATGAGCAGTTCTTC
clone size: NA
J gene: TRBJ2-1
D gene: NA
V gene: TRBV27

CDR3 protein: CASSLSGTSYEQYF
CDR3 DNA: TGTGCCAGCAGCCTATCCGGGACTAGTTACGAGCAGTACTTC
clone size: NA
J gene: TRBJ2-7
D gene: TRBD2
V gene: TRBV5-5

CDR3 protein: CASSSLQALNTEAFF
CDR3 DNA: TGTGCCAGCTCAAGTCTACAGGCACTCAACACTGAAGCTTTCTTT
clone size: NA
J gene: TRBJ1-1
D gene: NA
V gene: TRBV18

CDR3 protein: CASSAGGQGEQYF
CDR3 DNA: TGTGCCAGCAGCGCCGGGGGACAGGGCGAGCAGTACTTC
clone size: NA
J gene: TRBJ2-7
D gene: TRBD1
V gene: TRBV9

CDR3 protein: CAWEGWLAGEADTQYF
CDR3 DNA: TGTGCCTGGGAGGGGTGGCTAGCGGGAGAGGCAGATACGCAGTATTTT
clone size: NA
J gene: TRBJ2-3
D gene: TRBD2
V gene: TRBV30

CDR3 protein: CASSQGTSGDYEQYF
CDR3 DNA: TGTGCCAGCAGCCAAGGAACTAGCGGAGACTACGAGCAGTACTTC
clone size: NA
J gene: TRBJ2-7
D gene: TRBD2
V gene: TRBV4-2

CDR3 protein: CAIPVPQGAGGYTF
CDR3 DNA: TGTGCCATCCCCGTACCCCAGGGGGCAGGTGGCTACACCTTC
clone size: NA
J gene: TRBJ1-2
D gene: TRBD1
V gene: TRBV13

CDR3 protein: CASTMTSGKRTDTQYF
CDR3 DNA: TGTGCCAGCACCATGACTAGCGGGAAGAGAACAGATACGCAGTATTTT
clone size: NA
J gene: TRBJ2-3
D gene: TRBD2
V gene: TRBV7-8

CDR3 protein: CARYVQGVNGYTF
CDR3 DNA: TGTGCCAGATACGTACAGGGGGTAAATGGCTACACCTTC
clone size: NA
J gene: TRBJ1-2
D gene: NA
V gene: TRBV21-1

CDR3 protein: CASSQVEVSVTEAFF
CDR3 DNA: TGCGCCAGCAGCCAAGTTGAGGTTTCGGTCACTGAAGCTTTCTTT
clone size: NA
J gene: TRBJ1-1
D gene: NA
V gene: TRBV4-1

CDR3 protein: CAISAGQGTHEQYF
CDR3 DNA: TGTGCCATCAGTGCGGGACAGGGGACCCACGAGCAGTACTTC
clone size: NA
J gene: TRBJ2-7
D gene: TRBD1
V gene: TRBV10-3

CDR3 protein: CASSQVSGKAYNEQFF
CDR3 DNA: TGTGCCAGCAGCCAAGTTAGCGGGAAAGCCTACAATGAGCAGTTCTTC
clone size: NA
J gene: TRBJ2-1
D gene: TRBD2
V gene: TRBV3-1/TRBV3-2

CDR3 protein: CATGTPLSFGTDTQYF
CDR3 DNA: TGTGCCACTGGGACTCCCCTGAGCTTCGGCACAGATACGCAGTATTTT
clone size: NA
J gene: TRBJ2-3
D gene: NA
V gene: TRBV24-1

CDR3 protein: CASSLGTPYEQYF
CDR3 DNA: TGTGCCAGCAGCTTGGGGACTCCCTACGAGCAGTACTTC
clone size: NA
J gene: TRBJ2-7
D gene: NA
V gene: TRBV5-4

CDR3 protein: CASGPRVLADDNEQFF
CDR3 DNA: TGCGCCAGCGGCCCCCGGGTGCTAGCGGATGACAATGAGCAGTTCTTC
clone size: NA
J gene: TRBJ2-1
D gene: TRBD2
V gene: TRBV10-2

CDR3 protein: CASRQPGRALGYNEQFF
CDR3 DNA: TGTGCCAGCAGACAACCCGGGAGGGCGTTGGGCTACAATGAGCAGTTCTTC
clone size: NA
J gene: TRBJ2-1
D gene: TRBD2
V gene: TRBV11-2

CDR3 protein: CASSPTGDHEQYF
CDR3 DNA: TGTGCCAGCAGTCCGACAGGGGACCACGAGCAGTACTTC
clone size: NA
J gene: TRBJ2-7
D gene: TRBD1
V gene: TRBV28

CDR3 protein: CASSVYSGHSYEQYF
CDR3 DNA: TGTGCCAGCAGTGTGTATTCGGGACACTCCTACGAGCAGTACTTC
clone size: NA
J gene: TRBJ2-7
D gene: NA
V gene: TRBV27